This TCR beta chain was observed in a study of blood T cell repertoires in COVID-19. Seattle participants joined during active infection and were tracked over time. Trimming stripped 4 bases from V and 4 bases from J, with 8 bases between. Germline V lookup: CDR1 SQVTM, CDR2 ANQGSEA. CDR3 length equals 11 residues. The table came from immunoSEQ multiplex PCR; TCRdb's copy has only in-frame clones and leaves some out. The sample yields over 130,000 clones, about 87% seen once. This clone was found a few times. The clonotype was recovered from a human donor with COVID-19, enrolled during active disease. The donor label of this sample is uncertain. The sample comprised peripheral blood. This rearrangement joins TRBV29-1 to TRBJ2-7, with a tentative D call TRBD2 (5 bases). CDR3: CSVGRRYEQYF. Here the CDR3 DNA reads TGCAGCGTTGGAAGGAGGTACGAGCAGTACTTC.